This paragraph reports one TCR beta chain. The antigen remains unidentified. Sequenced by immunoSEQ multiplex PCR; TCRdb stores in-frame clones only, minus some. The table records roughly 14,000 clones, around four fifths of them present only once. Germline V gene sequence: CDR1 LNHDA, CDR2 SQIVND (reference sequence). This CDR3 is built from 13 residues. V lost 5 bases to trimming and J lost 6 bases, with 11 bases between them. These data belong to a study of brain metastases from non-small cell lung cancer. Study-wide points: In about 62% of brain metastases, T-cell clones were expanded compared with matched primary tumors. Fewer infiltrating T cells were found in brain metastases than primaries. Paired brain metastases and primary tumors largely shared TCR repertoires.

The chain employs TRBV19 and TRBJ2-1; D may match TRBD1 or TRBD2 (5 bases each). The sample comprised primary lung tumor tissue. This TCR was sampled from a donor at least 40 years old with non-small cell lung cancer. The CDR3 sequence: CASSRGSTNEQFF. The CDR3 DNA reads as TGTGCCAGTAGTCGGGGCTCCACCAATGAGCAGTTCTTC. Full variable domain (missing parts from reference TRBV19 and TRBJ2-1): DGGITQSPKYLFRKEGQNVTLSCEQNLNHDAMYWYRQDPGQGLRLIYYSQIVNDFQKGDIAEGYSVSREKKESFPLTVTSAQKNPTAFYLCASSRGSTNEQFFGPGTRLTVL.